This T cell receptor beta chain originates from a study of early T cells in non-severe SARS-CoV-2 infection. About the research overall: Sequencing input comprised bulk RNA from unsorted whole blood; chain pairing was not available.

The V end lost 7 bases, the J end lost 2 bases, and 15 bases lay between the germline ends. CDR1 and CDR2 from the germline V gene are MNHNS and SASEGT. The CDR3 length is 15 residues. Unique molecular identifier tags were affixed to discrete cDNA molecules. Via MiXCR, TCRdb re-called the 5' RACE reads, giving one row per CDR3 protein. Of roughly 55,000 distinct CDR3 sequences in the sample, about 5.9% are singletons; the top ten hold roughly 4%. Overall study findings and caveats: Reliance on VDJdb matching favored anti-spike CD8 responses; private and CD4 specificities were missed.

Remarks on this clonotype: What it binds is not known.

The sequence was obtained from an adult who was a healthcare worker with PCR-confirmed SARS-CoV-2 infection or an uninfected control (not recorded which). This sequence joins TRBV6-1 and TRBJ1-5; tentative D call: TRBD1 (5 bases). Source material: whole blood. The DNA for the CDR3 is TGTGCCAGCACCCCTGGGGGAGGGCGCAATCAGCCCCAGCATTTT. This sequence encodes CASTPGGGRNQPQHF.